This T cell receptor (beta chain) was sequenced in a study of cytomegalovirus exposure and HLA in healthy donors. In the study overall: Prior work identified around 100 million unique TCR beta sequences in roughly 190 million T cells. Membership in the Caucasian-associated ancestry cluster was found for about 84% of 350 to 450 genotyped donors. General observations from the study: As immune exposure information, only CMV serostatus was available.

On this clone itself: Its antigen is unknown.

Germline CDR1 reads LNHDA; CDR2 reads SQIVND (reference sequence). This CDR3 region has 16 residues. The V and J ends lost 3 bases and 4 bases, in that order; junction bases with no gene match: 9. Researchers ran the PCR with 60 Vbeta and 13 Jbeta primers. The repertoire was sequenced with immunoSEQ multiplex PCR; TCRdb's copy has only in-frame clones and lacks some. The table lists approximately 150,000 clones, 84% of them singletons, with more than 2% in the top ten. This chain joins TRBV19 and TRBJ2-1; 7 bases are shared with TRBD2. The sequenced sample was PBMCs. This receptor was obtained from a boy aged 2 to 10 in good health and CMV-seronegative. CDR3 nucleotides: TGTGCCAGTAGTATCATGTGGCTAGCGGAATACAATGAGCAGTTCTTC. This gives the protein CASSIMWLAEYNEQFF.